Shown below are 2 T cell receptor beta chains from a single sample sequenced in a study of T-cell memory formation after mild COVID-19. TCRdb reanalysed the 5' RACE reads using MiXCR and keeps one entry per CDR3 protein. The table has around 250,000 distinct CDR3 sequences, more than 8% seen once. Source material: PBMCs or a T cell subset sorted from them (not recorded which). The receptors originated from a man aged 18 to 29 who had mild COVID-19 (a few samples of this study predate the infection). Cell type and time point are not known.

This clonotype has only a few counts. V gene TRBV15 combines with J gene TRBJ2-7; D might be TRBD1 (5 bases). The CDR3 covers 14 residues. The germline gives CDR1 LNHNV, CDR2 YYDKDF (reference sequence). V lost 3 bases and J 4 bases, leaving 13 bases between the germline ends. CDR3 sequence (DNA): TGTGCCACCAGCAGCGACCAGGGTTCGTACGAGCAGTACTTC. As protein: CATSSDQGSYEQYF.

This clonotype was seen a handful of times. V and J are TRBV21-1 and TRBJ2-2. TRBV21-1 is flagged as a pseudogene. The CDR3 loop spans 14 amino acids. Here the CDR3 reads CASPFLRNTGELFF. CDR3 nucleotide sequence: TGTGCCAGCCCTTTCTTGAGGAACACCGGGGAGCTGTTTTTT.